This paragraph covers one TCR beta chain sequence. The sample originates from a study of blood T cell repertoires in COVID-19. Study-level background: Sites across the United States, Italy and Spain contributed samples from acute and convalescent COVID-19.

Authors' processing steps: The assay estimated nucleated cells by amplifying reference gene primers. Profiling relied on immunoSEQ multiplex PCR, and the TCRdb table lists in-frame clones only, not all of them. V and J calls and clone size are as listed in that table; D and trimming were resolved from the DNA. The sample lists over 150,000 clones, roughly 73% occurring once. This CDR3 contains 13 residues. With 4 bases removed from V and 2 bases from J, the gap between germline ends came to 5 bases. Germline V gene data show CDR1 as SNHLY and CDR2 as FYNNEI. The gene calls are TRBV2 and TRBJ1-4; the D is unclear. Sequenced: peripheral blood. This sequence originates from a man aged 70-80 years with acute or convalescent COVID-19. CDR3 protein: CASSARTNEKLFF. The CDR3 coding sequence is TGTGCCAGCAGTGCGAGGACTAATGAAAAACTGTTTTTT. Based on the CDR3 plus reference TRBV2 and TRBJ1-4, the full variable domain is EPEVTQTPSHQVTQMGQEVILRCVPISNHLYFYWYRQILGQKVEFLVSFYNNEISEKSEIFDDQFSVERPDGSNFTLKIRSTKLEDSAMYFCASSARTNEKLFFGSGTQLSVL.